The next 18 T cell receptor beta chains were all read from a single sample in a study of shared clonotypes between healthy human individuals. Sequencing was performed with immunoSEQ multiplex PCR; in TCRdb, only in-frame clones are kept and a portion is missing. Among some 490,000 clones, around 73% were seen once, and the ten largest hold 12%. The specimen was PBMCs. These receptors came from a woman aged 40 to 50 in good health. Some clones in this sample may be carry-over from other donors' samples.

The chain combines TRBV5-1 with TRBJ2-1, with 7 positions matching TRBD1. CDR3 length equals 15 residues. CDR1 is SGHRS, CDR2 YFSETQ, per germline. Trimming cost V 4 bases and J 10 bases; bases outside gene matches: 14. CDR3 DNA sequence: TGCGCCAGCAGCCAACGACAGGGTGCCTCTCGGGAGCAGTTCTTC. This translates into CASSQRQGASREQFF.

In the case of this clone: The sample has other DNA sequences that encode this CDR3 too. CDR3 sequence (DNA): TGTGCCAGCAGCTCCCGACAGGGGGCCGGCGAGCAGTACTTC. This gives the protein CASSSRQGAGEQYF. The chain is built from TRBV5-4 and TRBJ2-7; 10 nucleotides agree with TRBD1. The CDR3 is 14 residues long. The germline gives CDR1 SGHNT, CDR2 YYREEE (reference sequence). V was pared by 3 bases and J by 6 bases, with 6 bases of the junction left unmatched.

This chain connects TRBV9 to TRBJ2-1; 7 nucleotides match TRBD1. Losses at the gene ends were 4 bases for V and 4 bases for J; bases not matched to a gene: 2. CDR1 and CDR2 from the germline V gene are SGDLS and YYNGEE. The CDR3 extends over 13 amino acids. CDR3 coding DNA: TGTGCCAGCAGCACGGGACAGTACAATGAGCAGTTCTTC. Protein sequence: CASSTGQYNEQFF.

The chain combines TRBV2 with TRBJ1-2; 7 nucleotides line up with TRBD1. In germline, CDR1 is SNHLY, CDR2 FYNNEI. J was trimmed by 8 bases and V by 2 bases; bases with no gene match: 11. The CDR3 has 15 residues. The CDR3 coding sequence is TGTGCCAGCAGTGAAAAAACTACAGGGGTTCACGGCTACACCTTC. It codes for CASSEKTTGVHGYTF.

This chain uses TRBV11-2 with TRBJ2-7; perhaps TRBD2 as D (6 bases). Trimming removed 0 bases from V and 2 bases from J, with 14 bases in between. Germline CDR1 and CDR2: SGHAT and FQNNGV. CDR3 length: 16 amino acids. The CDR3 reads CASSLERREIPYEQYF. In DNA form, the CDR3 reads TGTGCCAGCAGCTTAGAGCGGCGGGAAATCCCCTACGAGCAGTACTTC. Combining the CDR3 with reference TRBV11-2 and TRBJ2-7 gives the whole variable domain EAGVAQSPRYKIIEKRQSVAFWCNPISGHATLYWYQQILGQGPKLLIQFQNNGVVDDSQLPKDRFSAERLKGVDSTLKIQPAKLEDSAVYLCASSLERREIPYEQYFGPGTRLTVT.

V gene TRBV19 combines with J gene TRBJ2-7, with D tentatively TRBD1 (5 bases). V was pared by 5 bases and J by 3 bases, with 14 bases between. Germline loops: CDR1 LNHDA, CDR2 SQIVND (reference sequence). The CDR3 runs 14 residues. DNA of the CDR3: TGTGCCAGTAGTGTCACCCCAGGGCACTACGAGCAGTACTTC. Its protein product is CASSVTPGHYEQYF.

The CDR3 here is CASSEAGYIGEQFF. The CDR3 nucleotides are TGTGCCAGCAGTGAAGCGGGGTATATCGGTGAGCAGTTCTTC. The rearrangement joins TRBV2 to TRBJ2-1; D unresolved. This CDR3 comprises 14 residues. CDR1 and CDR2 (germline): SNHLY, FYNNEI. V was cut by 0 bases and J by 9 bases, with 12 bases left in between.

This clone was counted a few times. The chain couples TRBV28 to TRBJ2-2, with no clear D. The CDR3 consists of 16 residues. Germline V gene data show CDR1 as MDHEN and CDR2 as SYDVKM. V shed 4 bases and J shed 2 bases, with 14 bases lying between them. The DNA of the CDR3 is TGTGCCAGCAGTTCCTTTGGGAAGGGAAACACCGGGGAGCTGTTTTTT. Protein product: CASSSFGKGNTGELFF.

Concerning this clone: A read error is likely, as this CDR3 ends without the conserved phenylalanine or tryptophan. Because the CDR3's place on the DNA is in doubt, the DNA is left out and the CDR3 is given as listed by TCRdb. This chain connects TRBV21-1 to TRBJ2-7; TRBD2, the table's D call, lacks a check against the DNA. TRBV21-1 has pseudogene status. The CDR3 has 10 amino acids, counting both end residues. Here the CDR3 reads CASSKGLAEC.

This chain connects TRBV6-6 to TRBJ2-7, with 8 bases matching TRBD1. CDR1 and CDR2 (germline): MNHNY, SVGAGI (reference sequence). After removal of 6 bases from V and 6 bases from J, the junction contained 1 base not matched to a gene. The CDR3 runs 11 residues. CDR3 coding DNA: TGTGCCAGCAGCACAGGGGGCGAGCAGTACTTC. Protein product: CASSTGGEQYF.

This clone was seen many times. J is TRBJ1-6 and V is TRBV6-1; D uncertain. Trimming took 3 bases from V and 7 from J, leaving 25 bases between them. The germline gives CDR1 MNHNS, CDR2 SASEGT. The CDR3 spans 19 residues. Here the CDR3 reads CASSDSLRTQLVSNSPLHF. DNA of the CDR3: TGTGCCAGCAGTGACAGTCTTCGGACCCAGCTAGTCTCAAATTCACCCCTCCACTTT.

The chain employs TRBV2 and TRBJ2-3, with 7 bases lining up with TRBD2. The CDR3 loop spans 16 amino acids. V dropped 5 bases and J dropped 0; count of bases not matched to a gene: 8. The germline CDR1 and CDR2 sequences are SNHLY and FYNNEI. CDR3 region: CASSSLISGSTDTQYF. CDR3 sequence (DNA): TGTGCCAGCAGTTCCCTCATTAGCGGGAGCACAGATACGCAGTATTTT.

A single count supports this clone. CDR3 amino acids: CASRPLAGGGELFF. The DNA of the CDR3 is TGTGCCAGCAGGCCGCTAGCGGGCGGCGGGGAGCTGTTTTTT. V is TRBV7-2 and J is TRBJ2-2, with TRBD2 identical over 8 bases. Germline assignment: CDR1 SGHTA and CDR2 FQGNSA. The CDR3 has 14 residues. J lost 7 bases, V lost 6 bases, and 7 bases had no gene match. The complete variable domain, with remaining parts taken from reference TRBV7-2 and TRBJ2-2, reads GAGVSQSPSNKVTEKGKDVELRCDPISGHTALYWYRQSLGQGLEFLIYFQGNSAPDKSGLPSDRFSAERTGGSVSTLTIQRTQQEDSAVYLCASRPLAGGGELFFGEGSRLTVL.

This clone has a single count. This chain joins TRBV29-1 and TRBJ2-3; tentatively, D is TRBD1 (6 bases). V lost 4 bases to trimming and J lost 1 base, with 12 bases between them. Per the germline V gene, CDR1 is SQVTM and CDR2 is ANQGSEA. The CDR3 consists of 14 residues. The CDR3 bases are TGCAGCGTTGTGGGGGCAGGGGGCACAGATACGCAGTATTTT. This sequence encodes CSVVGAGGTDTQYF.

The V gene is TRBV15, the J gene TRBJ1-6; no reliable D call. The length of the CDR3 is 16 residues. Germline-derived CDR1 and CDR2 are LNHNV and YYDKDF (reference sequence). V was pared by 1 base and J by 0 bases, with 7 bases between. DNA for the CDR3: TGTGCCACCAGCAGAGTTAAGGACTCCTATAATTCACCCCTCCACTTT. Its translation: CATSRVKDSYNSPLHF.

J is TRBJ1-2 and V is TRBV10-3, with D maybe TRBD1 (6 bases). Trimming cost V 3 bases and J 1 base, with 6 bases left between them. The length of the CDR3 is 13 residues. The V gene's germline CDR1 is ENHRY and CDR2 SYGVKD. This CDR3 reads CAISEGGNYGYTF. CDR3 DNA: TGTGCCATCAGTGAAGGGGGTAACTATGGCTACACCTTC.

This clone was seen ten or more times. This CDR3 reads CASSYSPGDSNYGYTF. The CDR3 DNA sequence: TGTGCCAGCAGTTACTCTCCCGGAGACAGTAACTATGGCTACACCTTC. The chain uses TRBV6-5 and TRBJ1-2; TRBD1 is a possible D gene (5 bases). The germline CDR1 and CDR2 sequences are MNHEY and SVGAGI. The ends were cut back, 0 bases at V and 1 base at J, with 12 bases in the middle. The CDR3 extends over 16 amino acids.

The gene calls are TRBV5-8 and TRBJ2-7; perhaps TRBD2 as D (5 bases). Germline V gives CDR1 SGHTS, CDR2 YDEGEE. V was cut by 4 bases and J by 5 bases, with 13 bases left in between. This CDR3 is 13 amino acids long. The CDR3 DNA reads TGTGCCAGCAGCCGACGGGGAGTAGACGAGCAGTACTTC. Amino acid sequence: CASSRRGVDEQYF. The whole variable domain, filled in from reference TRBV5-8 and TRBJ2-7, reads EAGVTQSPTHLIKTRGQQATLRCSPISGHTSVYWYQQALGLGLQFLLWYDEGEERNRGNFPPRFSGRQFPNYSSELNVNALELEDSALYLCASSRRGVDEQYFGPGTRLTVT.